This record covers a single T cell receptor beta chain. The trim removed 2 bases at V and 5 bases at J, leaving 4 bases unmatched. CDR1 MNHEY and CDR2 SVGAGI come from the germline V gene. The CDR3 has 16 amino acids. Generated by immunoSEQ multiplex PCR, the TCRdb table keeps only in-frame clones and is missing some. This sample has 130,000 or so clones; roughly 80% occur once, and the top ten carry 16%. The data stem from a study of blood T cell repertoires in COVID-19. Study-wide background: Samples representing acute and convalescent COVID-19 were sourced from the United States, Italy and Spain.

Material for sequencing was peripheral blood. This rearrangement joins TRBV6-5 to TRBJ1-6, with 9 bases fitting TRBD1. This clonotype was obtained from a man between 45 and 60 years old with acute or convalescent COVID-19. The CDR3 loop reads CASSYPTGGNNSPLHF. The CDR3 region has the DNA TGTGCCAGCAGTTACCCGACAGGGGGAAATAATTCACCCCTCCACTTT.